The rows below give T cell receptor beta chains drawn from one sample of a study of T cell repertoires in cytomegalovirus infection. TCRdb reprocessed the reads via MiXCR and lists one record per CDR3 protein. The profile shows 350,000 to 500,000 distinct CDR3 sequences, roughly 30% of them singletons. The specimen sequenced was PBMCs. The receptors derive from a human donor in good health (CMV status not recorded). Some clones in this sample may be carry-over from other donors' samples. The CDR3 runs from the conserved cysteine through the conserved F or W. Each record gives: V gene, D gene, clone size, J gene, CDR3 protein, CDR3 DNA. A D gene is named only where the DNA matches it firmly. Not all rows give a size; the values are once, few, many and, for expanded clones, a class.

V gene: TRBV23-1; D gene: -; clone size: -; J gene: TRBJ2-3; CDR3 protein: CASSLRTTRGAADTQYF; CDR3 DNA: TGCGCCAGCAGTCTCCGAACAACTAGAGGGGCGGCAGATACGCAGTATTTT
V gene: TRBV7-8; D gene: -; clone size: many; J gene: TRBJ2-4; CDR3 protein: CASSLAGLNIQYF; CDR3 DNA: TGTGCCAGCAGCTTAGCAGGGCTAAACATTCAGTACTTC
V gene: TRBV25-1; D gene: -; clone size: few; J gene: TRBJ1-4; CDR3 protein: CANSEFIYKGVPNEKLFF; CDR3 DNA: TGTGCCAACAGTGAATTTATTTACAAGGGGGTGCCTAATGAAAAACTGTTTTTT
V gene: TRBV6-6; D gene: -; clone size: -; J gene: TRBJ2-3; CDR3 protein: CASSYPRDISTDTQYF; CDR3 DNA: TGTGCCAGCAGTTACCCCAGGGACATCAGCACAGATACGCAGTATTTT
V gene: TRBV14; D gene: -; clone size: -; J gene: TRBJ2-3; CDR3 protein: CASSPHRTVVADTQYF; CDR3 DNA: TGTGCCAGCAGCCCACACCGGACAGTGGTGGCAGATACGCAGTATTTT
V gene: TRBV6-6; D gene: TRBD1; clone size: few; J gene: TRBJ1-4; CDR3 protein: CATLGQGQEKLFF; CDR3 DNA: TGTGCCACCCTGGGACAGGGCCAGGAAAAACTGTTTTTT
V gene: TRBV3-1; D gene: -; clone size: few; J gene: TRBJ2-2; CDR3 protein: CASSQLEGLTGELFF; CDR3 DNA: TGTGCCAGCAGTCAACTGGAGGGGCTCACCGGGGAGCTGTTTTTT
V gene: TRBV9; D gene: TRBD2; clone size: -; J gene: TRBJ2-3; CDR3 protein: CASQQAGASFTDTQYF; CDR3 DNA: TGTGCCAGCCAACAAGCGGGGGCCTCTTTCACAGATACGCAGTATTTT
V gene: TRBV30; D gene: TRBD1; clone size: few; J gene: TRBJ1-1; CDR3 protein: CAWRIRRGLTEAFF; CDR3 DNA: TGTGCCTGGAGGATTAGGAGGGGGCTTACTGAAGCTTTCTTT
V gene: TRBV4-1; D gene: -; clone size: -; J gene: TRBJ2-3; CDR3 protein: CASSQQPDRVTDTQYF; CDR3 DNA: TGCGCCAGCAGCCAGCAACCCGATCGGGTCACAGATACGCAGTATTTT
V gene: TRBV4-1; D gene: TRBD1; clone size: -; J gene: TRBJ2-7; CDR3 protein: CASSQDPQGGSYEQYF; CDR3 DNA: TGCGCCAGCAGCCAAGACCCACAGGGGGGCTCCTACGAGCAGTACTTC
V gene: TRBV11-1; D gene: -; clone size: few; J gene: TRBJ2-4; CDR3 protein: CASSPPYF; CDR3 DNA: TGTGCCAGCAGCCCCCCATACTTC
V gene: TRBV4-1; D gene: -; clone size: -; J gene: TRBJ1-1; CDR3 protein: CASSQVFGTVNTEAFF; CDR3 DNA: TGTGCCAGCAGCCAAGTTTTCGGGACGGTGAACACTGAAGCTTTCTTT
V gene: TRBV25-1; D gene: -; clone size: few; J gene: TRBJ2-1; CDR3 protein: CASSEGVGPRNEQFF; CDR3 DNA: TGTGCCAGCAGTGAAGGCGTGGGGCCCCGGAATGAGCAGTTCTTC
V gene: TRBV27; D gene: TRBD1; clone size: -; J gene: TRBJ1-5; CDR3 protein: CASRQTGASSNQPQHF; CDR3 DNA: TGTGCCAGCAGACAGACAGGGGCTTCTAGCAATCAGCCCCAGCATTTT
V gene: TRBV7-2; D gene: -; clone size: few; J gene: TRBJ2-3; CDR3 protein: CASSLEGSATTDTQYF; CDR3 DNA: TGTGCCAGCAGCTTAGAAGGTAGCGCGACCACAGATACGCAGTATTTT
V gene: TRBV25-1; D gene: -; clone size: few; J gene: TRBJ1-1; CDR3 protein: CASSQQYMNTEAFF; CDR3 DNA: TGTGCCAGCAGTCAGCAGTACATGAACACTGAAGCTTTCTTT
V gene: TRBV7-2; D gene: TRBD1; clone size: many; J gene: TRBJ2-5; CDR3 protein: CASSLYRGRETQYF; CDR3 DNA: TGTGCCAGCAGCTTGTACAGGGGGCGAGAGACCCAGTACTTC
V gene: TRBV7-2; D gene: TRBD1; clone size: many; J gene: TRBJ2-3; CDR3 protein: CASSLTGGTDTQYF; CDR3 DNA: TGTGCCAGCAGCTTAACAGGGGGTACAGATACGCAGTATTTT
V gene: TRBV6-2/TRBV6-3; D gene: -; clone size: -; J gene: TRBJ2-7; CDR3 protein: CASSWGTPYEQYF; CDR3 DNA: TGTGCCAGCAGTTGGGGCACCCCCTACGAGCAGTACTTC
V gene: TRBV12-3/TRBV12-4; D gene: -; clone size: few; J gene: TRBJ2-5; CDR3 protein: CASNPEGTEETQYF; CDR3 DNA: TGTGCCAGCAACCCCGAGGGGACCGAAGAGACCCAGTACTTC
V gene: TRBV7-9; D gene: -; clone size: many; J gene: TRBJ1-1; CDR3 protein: CASSKQGILNTEAFF; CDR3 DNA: TGTGCCAGCAGCAAACAGGGCATCTTGAACACTGAAGCTTTCTTT
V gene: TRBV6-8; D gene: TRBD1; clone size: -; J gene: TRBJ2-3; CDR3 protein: CASSYSRYQGENTQYF; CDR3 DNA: TGTGCCAGCAGTTACTCGAGGTACCAGGGGGAAAATACGCAGTATTTT
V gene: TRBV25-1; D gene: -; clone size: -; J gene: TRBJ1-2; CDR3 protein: CASSESVTGGYTF; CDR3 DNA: TGTGCCAGCAGTGAATCTGTAACGGGGGGCTACACCTTC
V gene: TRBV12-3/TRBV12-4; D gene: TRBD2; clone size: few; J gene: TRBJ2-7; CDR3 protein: CASSRAGGGYEQYF; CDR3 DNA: TGTGCCAGCAGCCGAGCGGGGGGCGGTTACGAGCAGTACTTC
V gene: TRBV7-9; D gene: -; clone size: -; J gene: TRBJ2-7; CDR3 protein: CASSFGRNYGQYF; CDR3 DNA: TGTGCCAGCAGCTTCGGCCGGAACTACGGGCAGTACTTC
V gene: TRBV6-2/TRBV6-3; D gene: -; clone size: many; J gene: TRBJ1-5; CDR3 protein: CATRGGGPRIQPQHF; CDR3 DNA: TGTGCCACCCGAGGGGGAGGGCCGAGAATTCAGCCCCAGCATTTT
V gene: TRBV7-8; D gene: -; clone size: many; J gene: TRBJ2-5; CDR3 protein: CASSLERDIVETQYF; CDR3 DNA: TGTGCCAGCAGCTTAGAGAGGGATATTGTAGAGACCCAGTACTTC
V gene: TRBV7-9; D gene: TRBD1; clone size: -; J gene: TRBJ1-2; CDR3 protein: CASSLDRVIGYTF; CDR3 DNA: TGTGCCAGCAGCTTGGACAGGGTAATTGGCTACACCTTC
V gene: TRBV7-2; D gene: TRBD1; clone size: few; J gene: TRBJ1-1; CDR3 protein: CASSPPTGWNTEAFF; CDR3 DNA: TGTGCCAGCAGCCCCCCGACAGGGTGGAACACTGAAGCTTTCTTT
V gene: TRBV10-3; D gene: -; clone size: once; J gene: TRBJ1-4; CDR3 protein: CAISDPQYNEKLFF; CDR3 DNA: TGTGCCATCAGTGATCCACAGTATAATGAAAAACTGTTTTTT
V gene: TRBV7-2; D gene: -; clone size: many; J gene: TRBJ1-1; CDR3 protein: CASSLGVGTEAFF; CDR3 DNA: TGTGCCAGCAGCTTAGGCGTGGGTACTGAAGCTTTCTTT
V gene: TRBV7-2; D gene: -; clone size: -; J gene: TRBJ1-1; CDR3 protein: CASIPNRGNTESFF; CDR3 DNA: TGTGCCAGCATCCCAAATCGGGGGAACACTGAATCTTTCTTT
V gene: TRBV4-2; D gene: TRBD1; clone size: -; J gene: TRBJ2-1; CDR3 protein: CASSQATGQGRDNEQFF; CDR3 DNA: TGTGCCAGCAGCCAAGCTACGGGACAGGGAAGAGACAATGAGCAGTTCTTC
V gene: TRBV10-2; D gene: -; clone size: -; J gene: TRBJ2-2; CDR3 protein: CATQPGLSGELFF; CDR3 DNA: TGCGCCACACAACCGGGGTTGTCAGGGGAGCTGTTTTTT
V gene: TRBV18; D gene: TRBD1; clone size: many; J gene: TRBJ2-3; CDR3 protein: CASSKGQTSTDTQYF; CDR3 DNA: TGTGCCAGCTCCAAGGGACAGACTAGCACAGATACGCAGTATTTT
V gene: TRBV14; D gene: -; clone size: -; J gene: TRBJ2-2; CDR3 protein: CASSQRQVATGELFF; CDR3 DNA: TGTGCCAGCAGCCAACGCCAGGTCGCCACCGGGGAGCTGTTTTTT
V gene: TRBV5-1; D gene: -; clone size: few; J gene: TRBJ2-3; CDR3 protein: CASSMGLSLDTQYF; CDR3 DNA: TGCGCCAGCAGCATGGGACTCTCACTAGATACGCAGTATTTT
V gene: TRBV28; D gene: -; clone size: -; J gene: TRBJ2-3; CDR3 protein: CASSSALTDTQYF; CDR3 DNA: TGTGCCAGCAGTTCGGCCCTCACAGATACGCAGTATTTT
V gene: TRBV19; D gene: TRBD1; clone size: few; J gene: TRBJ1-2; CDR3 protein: CASNRQGPYGYTF; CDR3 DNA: TGTGCCAGTAACCGACAGGGGCCGTATGGCTACACCTTC
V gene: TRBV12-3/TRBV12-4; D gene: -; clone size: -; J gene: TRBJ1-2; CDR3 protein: CDSRLGGSYGYTF; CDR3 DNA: TGTGACAGCAGGTTGGGTGGGTCCTATGGCTACACCTTC
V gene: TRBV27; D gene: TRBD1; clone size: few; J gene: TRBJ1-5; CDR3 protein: CASSQGQSRQPQHF; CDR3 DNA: TGTGCCAGCAGTCAGGGACAGTCAAGACAGCCCCAGCATTTT